The source of this T cell receptor beta chain is a study of T cell responses to AZD1222 COVID-19 vaccine. Study-level background: Samples with a second dose at about 4 or about 12 weeks were pooled together. Whole-study findings and limits: There were mostly white British donors and more females than males, and clonal diversity was possibly underestimated. Spike-wide vaccine-associated CD4 TCRs dominated at 160-218 and 743-854.

On this clone: Its specificity is not known.

Libraries were prepared by immunoSEQ multiplex PCR; TCRdb keeps only in-frame clonotypes and omits some of them. The table has 100,000 or so clones, about 88% seen once. The CDR3 length is 13 residues. Germline CDR1 MNHEY, CDR2 SMNVEV (reference sequence). Deletions cut 6 bases from V and 7 bases from J, with 10 bases between. The sample here was peripheral blood, taken on day 0 of AZD1222 vaccination. V gene TRBV27 combines with J gene TRBJ1-6; a weak D match, TRBD1 (6 bases). The clonotype comes from an adult in good health. The CDR3 DNA follows: TGTGCCAGCAGGGGCGGGGGCAATTCACCCCTCCACTTT. This gives the protein CASRGGGNSPLHF.